This T cell receptor beta chain emerged from a study of beta chain features in type 1 diabetes. This CDR3 comprises 12 residues. Trimming cost V 5 bases and J 13 bases, with 18 bases left between them. CDR1 and CDR2 from the germline V gene are SEHNR and FQNEAQ (reference sequence). Cells sorted by CD45RO/CCR7/CD25/CD127/CD95/CD27 comprised CD4+ naive, central memory, regulatory and stem cell-like memory cells. Study-wide findings and caveats: The study found moderately but significantly shorter TCRB CDR3s in all four CD4+ subsets of Type 1 diabetes patients.

Of the isolated RNA, all was reverse transcribed, and so the sequenced material was expressed TCRB transcripts. Repertoires were generated with immunoSEQ multiplex PCR, while TCRdb's copy carries only in-frame clones and drops some. The table shows a few hundred thousand clones, with more than 15% occurring only once. A remark on this clone: The antigen remains unidentified.

Sample: naive CD4+ T cells from blood. V is TRBV7-9 and J is TRBJ2-7; possible D gene TRBD2, 6 bases. The receptor's source is a man aged 25 to 40 with type 1 diabetes. The CDR3 sequence is CASSTGDRDCYF. CDR3 bases: TGTGCCAGCAGCACCGGGGACCGGGACTGTTACTTC.